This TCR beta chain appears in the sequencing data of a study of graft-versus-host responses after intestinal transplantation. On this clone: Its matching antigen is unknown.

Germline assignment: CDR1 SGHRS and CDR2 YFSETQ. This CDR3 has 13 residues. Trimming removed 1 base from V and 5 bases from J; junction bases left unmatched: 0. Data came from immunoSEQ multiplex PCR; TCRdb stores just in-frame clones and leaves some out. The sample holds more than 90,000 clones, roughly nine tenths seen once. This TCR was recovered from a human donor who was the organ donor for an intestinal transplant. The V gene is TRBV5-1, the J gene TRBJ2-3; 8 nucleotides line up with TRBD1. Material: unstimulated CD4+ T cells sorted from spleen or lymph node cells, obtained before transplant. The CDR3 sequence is CASSLTGGDTQYF. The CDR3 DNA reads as TGCGCCAGCAGCTTGACAGGGGGAGATACGCAGTATTTT.